This section outlines one T cell receptor (beta chain) sequence together with its context. The method was immunoSEQ multiplex PCR; TCRdb's version includes in-frame clones alone and lacks a portion of them. Here the sample spans about 1.1 million clones, 78% being singletons. The data derive from a study of shared clonotypes between healthy human individuals. Germline V gene lookup returns CDR1 SGHNT and CDR2 YYREEE (reference sequence). Trimming at V came to 2 bases and at J to 6 bases, leaving 8 bases not matched to a gene. This CDR3 contains 17 residues. The clonotype originates from a man aged 18 to 30 in good health. Some clones in this sample may be carry-over from other donors' samples. The sequenced sample was memory CD4+ T cells from PBMCs. Noted subset: CD45RA-negative fraction. V is TRBV5-4 and J is TRBJ2-1, with TRBD2 matching over 13 bases. The CDR3 nucleotides read TGTGCCAGCAGCTTCCTATCGACTAGCGGGGGGATCAATGAGCAGTTCTTC. Residues: CASSFLSTSGGINEQFF.